These 6 T cell receptor beta chains were all obtained from the same sample, sequenced in a study of identical twins (dated by TCRdb to the mid-2010s). The library was produced with 5' RACE. Sequencing relied on an Illumina HiSeq 2000. The public reads were reanalyzed by TCRdb: fastp trimming at Q25, MiXCR alignment, in-frame beta chains only. Each entry is one CDR3 protein sequence, shown with its most common DNA and genes. The sample table holds some 210,000 distinct CDR3 sequences, of which more than 15% were seen once. The ten largest clones represent 40% of the sample. This sample also belongs to another study, concerning T cells expressing NK-cell markers.

Sequencing used CD8+ T cells sorted from blood. The receptors stem from a woman younger than 35 in good health.

CDR3 sequence: CASSYGPGGVYEQYF. The CDR3 coding sequence is TGTGCCAGCAGTTACGGCCCAGGCGGGGTCTACGAGCAGTACTTC. The chain combines TRBV6-5 with TRBJ2-7; tentative D call: TRBD2 (6 bases). Germline CDR1 is MNHEY and CDR2 is SVGAGI. The germline V and J ends were trimmed by 2 bases and 3 bases, with 14 bases remaining between them. The CDR3 length is 15 residues.

This clonotype was detected a few times. The chain carries TRBV7-9 and TRBJ2-7; 9 nucleotides align to TRBD2. The germline gives CDR1 SEHNR, CDR2 FQNEAQ (reference sequence). There are 17 residues in the CDR3. V dropped 5 bases and J dropped 2; count of bases not matched to a gene: 13. This CDR3 reads CASSPAGGPPWTYEQYF. DNA of the CDR3: TGTGCCAGCAGCCCGGCGGGGGGGCCGCCTTGGACCTACGAGCAGTACTTC. The full variable domain, with the rest looked up from reference TRBV7-9 and TRBJ2-7, is DTGVSQNPRHKITKRGQNVTFRCDPISEHNRLYWYRQTLGQGPEFLTYFQNEAQLEKSRLLSDRFSAERPKGSFSTLEIQRTEQGDSAMYLCASSPAGGPPWTYEQYFGPGTRLTVT.

This clonotype has more than one count but fewer than ten. The gene calls are TRBV2 and TRBJ2-7; D might be TRBD1 or TRBD2, each matching 6 bases. This CDR3 comprises 15 residues. The germline CDR1 and CDR2 sequences are SNHLY and FYNNEI. V lost 8 bases, J lost 3 bases, and 20 bases lay in between. CDR3: CASHPSGVGGYEQYF. CDR3 DNA: TGTGCCAGCCACCCTTCAGGGGTGGGAGGCTACGAGCAGTACTTC.

This rearrangement joins TRBV12-3 or TRBV12-4 to TRBJ2-2; D ambiguous. This CDR3 is 12 amino acids long. The V gene lost 6 bases and the J gene lost 3 bases, with 5 bases spanning the gap. The CDR3 DNA is TGTGCCAGCAGGGAATACACCGGGGAGCTGTTTTTT. Its protein is CASREYTGELFF.

Comment on this clonotype: A read error may produce the germline difference seen at one junction end. The rearrangement joins TRBV5-6 to TRBJ2-7; TRBD2 agrees at 8 bases. CDR3 length equals 15 residues. From germline, CDR1 is SGHDT and CDR2 YYEEEE. This CDR3 reads CAISTGLADTYEQYF. In nucleotides, the CDR3 is TGTGCCATCAGCACAGGACTAGCCGACACCTACGAGCAGTACTTC.

This clonotype occurred a few times. The rearrangement links TRBV7-2 to TRBJ2-7; 8 nucleotides line up with TRBD2. CDR3 length equals 14 residues. Germline V gene sequence: CDR1 SGHTA, CDR2 FQGNSA. V trimming: 5 bases; J trimming: 5 bases; junction bases outside the gene matches: 8. The CDR3 here is CASSPASGSHEQYF. The DNA of the CDR3 is TGTGCCAGCAGCCCCGCGAGCGGGAGCCACGAGCAGTACTTC.